The entry below gives a single TCR beta chain sequence along with its context. The antigen remains undetermined. Trimming removed 0 bases from V and 7 bases from J; junction bases left unmatched: 4. Germline loops: CDR1 SGHRS, CDR2 YFSETQ. This CDR3 has 14 residues. The data stem from a study of T cells in localized non-small cell lung cancer. Profiled with immunoSEQ multiplex PCR; TCRdb holds only in-frame clones, not every one. This table has around 94,000 clones, roughly 86% appearing once. Findings and limits, study-wide: In uninvolved adjacent lung, T cell clonality reached its highest value, exceeding tumor.

The sequence came from a man between 35 and 75 years old with stage I squamous cell lung carcinoma. The sequencing here drew on peripheral blood, taken before any cancer treatment. The chain combines TRBV5-1 with TRBJ2-1, with TRBD1 identical over 7 bases. Here the CDR3 DNA reads TGCGCCAGCAGCTTGGTGGCAGGGGGTAATGAGCAGTTCTTC. This translates into CASSLVAGGNEQFF.